This TCR beta chain is from a study of T cells in Graves' hyperthyroidism and ophthalmopathy. Study in general: Before treatment of any kind, peripheral blood was taken at initial diagnosis.

Germline V gene sequence: CDR1 SGHNT, CDR2 YENEEA. Trimming removed 1 base from V and 8 bases from J, with 7 bases in between. The length of the CDR3 is 12 residues. RNA transcripts served as the template for amplifying TCR beta CDR3 regions. First-round RT-PCR of the TCR CDR3 relied on the HTBI primer set. TCRdb independently ran MiXCR on the multiplex PCR reads; one entry per CDR3 protein. Among 400,000 to 600,000 distinct CDR3 sequences, 15% to 20% were seen once, and the ten largest hold about 31%. Study conclusions and caveats: Peripheral blood also featured most of the thyroid clonotypes expanded above 0.001. In simple terms, a model built on 13 V-J features told ophthalmopathy apart from stable hyperthyroidism.

This clonotype was observed at least ten times. The antigen is undetermined. This sequence was found in a woman under 40 with Graves' ophthalmopathy. Sequencing used blood. The chain links TRBV11-3 to TRBJ2-3, with D perhaps TRBD1 or TRBD2 (5 bases each). The CDR3 coding sequence is TGTGCCAGCAGCTTAGCTGGGACTACGCAGTATTTT. Translating gives CASSLAGTTQYF.